This T cell receptor beta chain was captured in a study of T cell repertoires in cytomegalovirus infection. Study details: Public TCR beta signatures indicated both CMV infection and matching HLA type.

Looked up from germline, CDR1 is SGHVS and CDR2 is FNYEAQ. This CDR3 comprises 15 residues. V was clipped by 5 bases and J by 7 bases; unmatched bases: 11. On this clonotype itself: The antigen remains unidentified. Given a much more abundant clone one base away, this may be a read error. The CDR3 end shows no conserved phenylalanine or tryptophan, and so a read error is likely.

TCRdb reprocessed the reads via MiXCR and lists one record per CDR3 protein. The sample shows fewer than 300,000 distinct CDR3 sequences, about 26% of them seen only once. General study findings and limits: Dominating the ex vivo response were HLA-C-restricted CMV-specific TCR beta clonotypes. Cumulative frequency of public TCR beta families picked out carriers of CMV plus the relevant HLA.

The sample taken for sequencing was PBMCs. The J gene is TRBJ2-1, the V gene TRBV7-6; TRBD1 agrees at 7 bases. The clonotype originates from a human donor in good health (CMV status not recorded). Some clones in this sample may be carry-over from other donors' samples. The CDR3 coding sequence is TGTGCCAGCAGCCCTCGGACAGGAAATTGGAATGAGCAGTTCCTC. Protein sequence: CASSPRTGNWNEQFL.